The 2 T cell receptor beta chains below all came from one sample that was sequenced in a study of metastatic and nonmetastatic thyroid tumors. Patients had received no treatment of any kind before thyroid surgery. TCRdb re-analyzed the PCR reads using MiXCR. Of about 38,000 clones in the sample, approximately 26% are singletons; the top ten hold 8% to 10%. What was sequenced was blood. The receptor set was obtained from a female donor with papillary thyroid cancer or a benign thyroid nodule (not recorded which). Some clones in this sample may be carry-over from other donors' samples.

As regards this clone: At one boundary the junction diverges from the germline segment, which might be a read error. CDR3 residues: CRAGKGASYEKYF. The CDR3 DNA reads as TGCAGGGCCGGGAAGGGGGCCTCCTACGAGAAGTACTTC. This chain uses TRBV20-1 with TRBJ2-7; the match to TRBD1 covers 7 bases. This CDR3 has 13 residues. The germline V gene has CDR1 DFQATT and CDR2 SNEGSKA (reference sequence).

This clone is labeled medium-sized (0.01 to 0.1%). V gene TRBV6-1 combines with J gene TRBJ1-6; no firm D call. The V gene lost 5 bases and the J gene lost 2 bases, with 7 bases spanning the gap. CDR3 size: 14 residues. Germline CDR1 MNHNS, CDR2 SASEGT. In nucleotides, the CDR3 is TGTGCCAGCAGTTCAGGACCCTATAATTCACCCCTCCACTTT. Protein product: CASSSGPYNSPLHF.